These 26 T cell receptor beta chains share one sample of origin, sequenced in a study of cytomegalovirus exposure and HLA in healthy donors. 13 Jbeta primers and 60 Vbeta primers were used for the PCR. Profiling relied on immunoSEQ multiplex PCR, and the TCRdb table lists in-frame clones only, not all of them. The sample has around 130,000 clones, 8.5% to 10% seen once; the top ten hold 4.5% to 7%. Sequencing used PBMCs. These receptors were taken from a middle-aged man in good health and CMV-seronegative.

This sequence joins TRBV4-3 and TRBJ2-2; the D is unclear. Trimming removed 0 bases at V and 6 bases at J, with 5 bases between. This CDR3 contains 13 residues. The germline CDR1 and CDR2 sequences are LGHNA and YSLEER. CDR3 loop: CASSQDDSGELFF. The CDR3 region has the DNA TGCGCCAGCAGCCAAGATGACTCCGGGGAGCTGTTTTTT.

The J gene is TRBJ2-2, the V gene TRBV18, with no clear D. V was cut by 2 bases and J by 3 bases, with 4 bases left in between. CDR1 is KGHSH, CDR2 LQKENI, per germline. The CDR3 is 13 residues long. The CDR3 DNA reads TGTGCCAGCTCACCAGAGGACACCGGGGAGCTGTTTTTT. Its protein is CASSPEDTGELFF.

The chain employs TRBV6-5 and TRBJ2-5; D remains unclear. The germline CDR1 and CDR2 sequences are MNHEY and SVGAGI. V lost 4 bases and J lost 5, with 11 bases in between. The CDR3 runs to 13 residues. The CDR3 region has the DNA TGTGCCAGCAGTTCCCGACTGGTGGAGACCCAGTACTTC. Translation: CASSSRLVETQYF.

This chain links TRBV28 with TRBJ1-2; D unresolved. Germline-derived CDR1 and CDR2 are MDHEN and SYDVKM. CDR3 length: 14 residues. V shed 6 bases and J shed 7 bases, with 18 bases lying between them. The CDR3 sequence: CASSPGERLGGYTF. The CDR3 DNA reads as TGTGCCAGCAGCCCCGGAGAGCGTCTCGGTGGCTACACCTTC.

This clone has only a few counts. This rearrangement joins TRBV11-2 to TRBJ2-2, with D perhaps matching TRBD2 (6 bases). CDR3 size: 16 residues. CDR1 and CDR2 from the germline V gene are SGHAT and FQNNGV. Trimming took off 3 bases at V and 5 bases at J, with 16 bases between the two ends. The CDR3, as DNA: TGTGCCAGCAGCTTGAGCGGACGGAGGGGAACCGGGGAGCTGTTTTTT. It yields the protein CASSLSGRRGTGELFF.

This clone was found a few times. The chain employs TRBV18 and TRBJ2-2; 7 nucleotides agree with TRBD2. CDR3 length: 17 amino acids. V was pared by 0 bases and J by 1 base, with 5 bases of the junction left unmatched. The germline gives CDR1 KGHSH, CDR2 LQKENI. CDR3 sequence (DNA): TGTGCCAGCTCACCACCGGCGCTAGCGGTGAACACCGGGGAGCTGTTTTTT. Translated: CASSPPALAVNTGELFF.

This clone came up a few times. The chain carries TRBV6-5 and TRBJ1-2; the D is unclear. V lost 5 bases and J 7 bases, leaving 11 bases between the germline ends. Germline V gives CDR1 MNHEY, CDR2 SVGAGI. This CDR3 has 12 amino acids. The CDR3 is CASSSGWSGYTF. The CDR3 DNA sequence: TGTGCCAGCAGTAGTGGGTGGAGTGGCTACACCTTC.

The chain combines TRBV7-9 with TRBJ1-4; 7 bases are shared with TRBD1. Germline assignment: CDR1 SEHNR and CDR2 FQNEAQ (reference sequence). With 5 bases clipped from V and 0 bases from J, the junction kept 6 bases outside the gene matches. The CDR3 consists of 16 residues. The CDR3 spells CASSPRGTATNEKLFF. CDR3 bases: TGTGCCAGCAGCCCCAGGGGGACGGCAACTAATGAAAAACTGTTTTTT.

In this sample, this clone turned up a few times. V usage is TRBV6-5 and J usage is TRBJ2-1; 7 bases map to TRBD2. The CDR3 is made up of 13 amino acids. Germline CDR1 and CDR2: MNHEY and SVGAGI. V dropped 6 bases and J dropped 8; count of bases not matched to a gene: 7. CDR3 in DNA: TGTGCCAGCAGCCCAACTAGCGAGCATGAGCAGTTCTTC. Residues: CASSPTSEHEQFF.

V is TRBV14 and J is TRBJ2-1; TRBD1 aligns across 9 bases. J lost 6 bases, V lost 4 bases, and 7 bases had no gene match. The length of the CDR3 is 15 residues. Germline assignment: CDR1 SGHDN and CDR2 FVKESK. The CDR3 DNA follows: TGTGCCAGCAGCCTAACCGGGACAGGGCTCAATGAGCAGTTCTTC. This encodes CASSLTGTGLNEQFF.

This clone was counted only a few times. The rearrangement uses TRBV12-5 and TRBJ2-7; 8 bases are a match to TRBD1. V shed 3 bases, J shed 5 bases, and the junction held 3 bases outside the gene matches. The CDR3 totals 13 residues. CDR1 is LGHNT, CDR2 FRNRAP, per germline. The CDR3 nucleotides read TGTGCTAGTGGTTTAGACAGGGGTGACGAGCAGTACTTC. This gives the protein CASGLDRGDEQYF.

This chain uses TRBV5-1 with TRBJ2-7; tentatively, D is TRBD1 (5 bases). The CDR3 is 13 residues long. The germline V and J ends were trimmed by 4 bases and 3 bases, with 11 bases remaining between them. From germline, CDR1 is SGHRS and CDR2 YFSETQ. CDR3 region: CASSPVGDYEQYF. CDR3 DNA: TGCGCCAGCAGCCCGGTAGGGGACTACGAGCAGTACTTC.

The chain has TRBV11-2 and TRBJ2-1; 9 bases match TRBD2. V gave up 7 bases and J gave up 3 bases; unmatched junction bases: 10. Germline CDR1 and CDR2: SGHAT and FQNNGV. The CDR3 consists of 16 residues. The DNA for the CDR3 is TGTGCCAGCAACGTCCCTCTAGCGGGGTTCTACAATGAGCAGTTCTTC. It yields the protein CASNVPLAGFYNEQFF.

The chain joins TRBV5-4 to TRBJ2-5; 7 positions agree with TRBD2. Gene TRBJ2-7 matches the end of the DNA better, so the J call may be wrong. Germline loops: CDR1 SGHNT, CDR2 YYREEE (reference sequence). The CDR3 has 15 residues. The CDR3 loop reads CASSLNSGSFYEQYF. The CDR3 coding sequence is TGTGCCAGCAGCTTGAATAGCGGGTCGTTCTACGAGCAGTACTTC.

This clone has just a few counts. This sequence joins TRBV11-1 and TRBJ2-3; weak D call: TRBD1 (6 bases). Germline CDR1 reads SGHAT; CDR2 reads FQDESV (reference sequence). Trimming stripped 0 bases from V and 0 bases from J, with 13 bases between. The CDR3 is made up of 17 amino acids. In DNA form, the CDR3 reads TGTGCCAGCAGCTTAGCGGGGACACCGTTTAGCACAGATACGCAGTATTTT. This translates into CASSLAGTPFSTDTQYF.

V gene TRBV10-2 combines with J gene TRBJ1-5, with D uncertain. Trimming cost V 0 bases and J 5 bases, with 5 bases left between them. Looked up from germline, CDR1 is WSHSY and CDR2 is SAAADI. This CDR3 is built from 13 residues. The CDR3 DNA is TGCGCCAGCAGTGAGTCCCATTATCAGCCCCAGCATTTT. Translated, it gives CASSESHYQPQHF.

This clone has more than one count but fewer than ten. This chain connects TRBV2 to TRBJ2-7; D not certain. The germline gives CDR1 SNHLY, CDR2 FYNNEI. The CDR3 runs 16 residues. Between the trimmed V and J ends, which lost 7 bases and 2 bases, there was a span of 21 bases. The CDR3 DNA is TGTGCCAGCACGGAAGACGGATTGGAGACGACCTACGAGCAGTACTTC. Protein sequence: CASTEDGLETTYEQYF. The whole variable domain, remainder taken from reference TRBV2 and TRBJ2-7, is EPEVTQTPSHQVTQMGQEVILRCVPISNHLYFYWYRQILGQKVEFLVSFYNNEISEKSEIFDDQFSVERPDGSNFTLKIRSTKLEDSAMYFCASTEDGLETTYEQYFGPGTRLTVT.

CDR3: CATSRLPNTGVHQPQHF. CDR3 nucleotides: TGTGCCACCAGCAGACTTCCTAATACAGGGGTCCATCAGCCCCAGCATTTT. The chain has TRBV15 and TRBJ1-5, with 7 bases identical to TRBD1. This CDR3 is built from 17 residues. CDR1 and CDR2 from the germline V gene are LNHNV and YYDKDF (reference sequence). J gave up 5 bases and V 2 bases, and 12 bases lay outside the gene matches.

This clone was seen a handful of times. Here the CDR3 reads CASSFLDRGYEQYF. CDR3 nucleotides: TGTGCCAGCAGTTTTTTGGACAGGGGGTACGAGCAGTACTTC. The chain employs TRBV27 and TRBJ2-7; TRBD1 matches at 10 bases. Germline V lookup: CDR1 MNHEY, CDR2 SMNVEV (reference sequence). The CDR3 runs to 14 residues. V shed 3 bases and J 4 bases; nucleotides not matched to a gene: 3.

This clone was counted a few times. This chain connects TRBV5-1 to TRBJ2-2; 7 bases agree with TRBD1. The junction had 10 bases not matched to a gene; V was cut back by 4 bases and J by 4 bases. This CDR3 has 16 amino acids. In germline, CDR1 is SGHRS, CDR2 YFSETQ. CDR3 coding DNA: TGCGCCAGCAGCCCACGACCGACAGGGCGCACCGGGGAGCTGTTTTTT. Protein: CASSPRPTGRTGELFF. Full variable domain (missing parts from reference TRBV5-1 and TRBJ2-2): KAGVTQTPRYLIKTRGQQVTLSCSPISGHRSVSWYQQTPGQGLQFLFEYFSETQRNKGNFPGRFSGRQFSNSRSEMNVSTLELGDSALYLCASSPRPTGRTGELFFGEGSRLTVL.

V usage is TRBV6-5 and J usage is TRBJ1-1, with a weak D call TRBD1 (5 bases). The germline V and J ends were trimmed by 5 bases and 7 bases, with 14 bases remaining between them. The CDR3 is made up of 13 amino acids. The V gene's germline CDR1 is MNHEY and CDR2 SVGAGI. CDR3 sequence reads: CASSPTGVGEAFF. CDR3 bases: TGTGCCAGCAGTCCCACGGGGGTTGGTGAAGCTTTCTTT.

In DNA, the CDR3 is TGTGCCAGTAGGGCCCCCGGGACAAGCTATGGCTACACCTTC. It yields the protein CASRAPGTSYGYTF. The gene calls are TRBV19 and TRBJ1-2; possibly TRBD1 for D (6 bases). Germline V gene lookup returns CDR1 LNHDA and CDR2 SQIVND (reference sequence). Trimming cost V 6 bases and J 4 bases, with 15 bases left between them. The CDR3 spans 14 residues.

This clone occurred a few times. The chain joins TRBV4-1 to TRBJ1-5; tentative D call: TRBD1 (6 bases). The CDR3 runs to 16 residues. V gave up 1 base and J gave up 7 bases, with 17 bases separating them. Looked up from germline, CDR1 is MGHRA and CDR2 is YSYEKL. CDR3 in amino acids: CASSQVSGQGIQPQHF. CDR3 nucleotide sequence: TGCGCCAGCAGCCAAGTATCAGGGCAGGGGATACAGCCCCAGCATTTT.

This clone was seen a handful of times. The rearrangement links TRBV2 to TRBJ1-2; 11 positions agree with TRBD1. From germline, CDR1 is SNHLY and CDR2 FYNNEI. The CDR3 totals 12 residues. The V segment lost 10 bases and the J segment 6 bases; nucleotides outside the gene matches: 4. CDR3 coding DNA: TGTGCCACTGGACAGGGGGCTGATGGCTACACCTTC. It specifies CATGQGADGYTF. The whole variable domain, filled in from reference TRBV2 and TRBJ1-2, reads EPEVTQTPSHQVTQMGQEVILRCVPISNHLYFYWYRQILGQKVEFLVSFYNNEISEKSEIFDDQFSVERPDGSNFTLKIRSTKLEDSAMYFCATGQGADGYTFGSGTRLTVV.

The chain carries TRBV10-3 and TRBJ2-3; 7 nucleotides align to TRBD2. The CDR3 contains 15 residues. J lost 2 bases, V lost 5 bases, and 7 bases had no gene match. In germline, CDR1 is ENHRY, CDR2 SYGVKD. CDR3 loop: CAISNPGTNTDTQYF. DNA for the CDR3: TGTGCCATCAGTAATCCCGGGACTAACACAGATACGCAGTATTTT.

This clone has a handful of counts. The chain has TRBV7-9 and TRBJ2-5, with a weak D call TRBD2 (5 bases). CDR1 and CDR2 from the germline V gene are SEHNR and FQNEAQ (reference sequence). Trimming removed 3 bases from V and 1 base from J, with 6 bases in between. There are 13 residues in the CDR3. CDR3 bases: TGTGCCAGCAGCTTGACTATCCAAGAGACCCAGTACTTC. Its translation: CASSLTIQETQYF.